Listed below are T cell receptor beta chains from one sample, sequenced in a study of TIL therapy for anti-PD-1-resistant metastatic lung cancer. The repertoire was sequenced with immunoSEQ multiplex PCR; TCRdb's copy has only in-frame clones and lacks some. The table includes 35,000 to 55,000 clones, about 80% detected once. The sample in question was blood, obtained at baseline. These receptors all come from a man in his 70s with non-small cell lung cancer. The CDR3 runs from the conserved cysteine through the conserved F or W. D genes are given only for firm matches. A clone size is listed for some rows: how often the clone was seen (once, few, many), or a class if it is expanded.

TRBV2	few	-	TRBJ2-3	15	TGTGCCAGCAGTTCCTGGACCTCTAGCACAGATACGCAGTATTTT	CASSSWTSSTDTQYF
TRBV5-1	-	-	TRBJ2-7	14	TGCGCCAGCAGCTTTAACTCTTTATCCTACGAGCAGTACTTC	CASSFNSLSYEQYF
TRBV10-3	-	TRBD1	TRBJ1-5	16	TGTGCCAGCCGGGACAGGGAGGGTTATAGCAATCAGCCCCAGCATTTT	CASRDREGYSNQPQHF
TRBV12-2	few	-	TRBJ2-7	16	TGTGCAAGTCGCTTAGCGGGGAGTCGTAAAGGGGACGAGCAGTACTTC	CASRLAGSRKGDEQYF
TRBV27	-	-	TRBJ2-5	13	TGTGCCAGCAGTTTAGATGGGCGCGGGACCCAGTACTTC	CASSLDGRGTQYF
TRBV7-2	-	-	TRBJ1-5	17	TGTGCCAGCAGCTTAGATCGGAATCACGAGGGTAATCAGCCCCAGCATTTT	CASSLDRNHEGNQPQHF
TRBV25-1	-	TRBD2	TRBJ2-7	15	TGTGCCAGCAGTGGTGGACTAGCGGGAGCCTACGAGCAGTACTTC	CASSGGLAGAYEQYF
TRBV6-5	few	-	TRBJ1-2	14	TGTGCCAGCAGTTACTTGGGCCTACCCGGTGGCTACACCTTC	CASSYLGLPGGYTF
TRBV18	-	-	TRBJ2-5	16	TGTGCCAGCTCACCACGACCGCAGGGGTACCAAGAGACCCAGTACTTC	CASSPRPQGYQETQYF
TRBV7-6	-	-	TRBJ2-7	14	TGTGCCAGCAGCTTAGGCGGGTGGTCCTACGAGCAGTACTTC	CASSLGGWSYEQYF
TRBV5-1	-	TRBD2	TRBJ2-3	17	TGCGCCAGCAGCTTATCCTTAGCGGGAGGGCCCACAGATACGCAGTATTTT	CASSLSLAGGPTDTQYF
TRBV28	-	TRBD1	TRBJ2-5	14	TGTGCCAGCAGTTGGGACAGGGAAGGAGAGACCCAGTACTTC	CASSWDREGETQYF
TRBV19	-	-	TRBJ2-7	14	TGTGCCAGTAGTATCAGCGCTAGCTCCTACGAGCAGTACTTC	CASSISASSYEQYF
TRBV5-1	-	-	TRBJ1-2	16	TGCGCCAGCAGCGACCCTGGGGTACAGGGCGCTCAGGGCTACACCTTC	CASSDPGVQGAQGYTF
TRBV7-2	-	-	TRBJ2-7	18	TGTGCCAGCAGCCCTAGCTATAAACCGGGATCCTTCTCCTACGAGCAGTACTTC	CASSPSYKPGSFSYEQYF
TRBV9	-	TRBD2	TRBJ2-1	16	TGTGCCAGCAGCTCTACGCTAGCGGGAGGTTACAATGAGCAGTTCTTC	CASSSTLAGGYNEQFF
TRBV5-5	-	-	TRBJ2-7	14	TGTGCCAGCCGAACCGGAACGTCAACCTACGAGCAGTACTTC	CASRTGTSTYEQYF
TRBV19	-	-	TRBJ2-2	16	TGTGCCAGTAGTATAGACAGGGTAGGGAAGAACGGGGAGCTGTTTTTT	CASSIDRVGKNGELFF
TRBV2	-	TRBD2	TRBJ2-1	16	TGTGCCAGCAGAACCGGGACTAGCGGGATAGGGAATGAGCAGTTCTTC	CASRTGTSGIGNEQFF
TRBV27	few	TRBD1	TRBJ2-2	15	TGTGCCAGCACCCCCGGGGACAGGTTCACCGGGGAGCTGTTTTTT	CASTPGDRFTGELFF
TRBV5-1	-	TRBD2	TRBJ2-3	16	TGCGCCAGCAGCCCTGCTGGGACTAGGGGCACAGATACGCAGTATTTT	CASSPAGTRGTDTQYF
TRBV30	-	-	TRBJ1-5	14	TGTGCCTGGAGTGTACTAAGGGTGATTCAGCCCCAGCATTTT	CAWSVLRVIQPQHF
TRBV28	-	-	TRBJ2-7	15	TGTGCCAGCAGCGGAACAGACAGCGGCTCCTACGAGCAGTACTTC	CASSGTDSGSYEQYF
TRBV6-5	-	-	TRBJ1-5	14	TGTGCCAGCAGTTACTTGGGAAGCAATCAGCCCCAGCATTTT	CASSYLGSNQPQHF
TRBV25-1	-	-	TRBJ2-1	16	TGTGCCAGCAGTGCCCGAGGGGAGACAGGCCGGAATGAGCAGTTCTTC	CASSARGETGRNEQFF
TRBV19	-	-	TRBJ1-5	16	TGTGCCAGTAGTGCAGAACAGGGTGTCGGCAATCAGCCCCAGCATTTT	CASSAEQGVGNQPQHF
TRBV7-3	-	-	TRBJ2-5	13	TGTGCCAGCAGCTCCTCGGGCAGGGAGACCCAGTACTTC	CASSSSGRETQYF
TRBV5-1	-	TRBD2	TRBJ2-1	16	TGCGCCAGCAGCGGGGGGACTAGCGGGAGGCCCCATGAGCAGTTCTTC	CASSGGTSGRPHEQFF
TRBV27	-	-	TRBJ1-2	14	TGTGCCAGCAGTTATGACATCCGGTTGGGGGGCTACACCTTC	CASSYDIRLGGYTF
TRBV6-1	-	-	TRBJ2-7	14	TGTGCCAGCAGCCCGGACATGCCCTCCTACGAGCAGTACTTC	CASSPDMPSYEQYF
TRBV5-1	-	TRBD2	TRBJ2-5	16	TGCGCCAGCAGCTTGGCGACTAGCGGGAGTCAGGAGACCCAGTACTTC	CASSLATSGSQETQYF
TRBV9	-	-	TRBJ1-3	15	TGTGCCAGCAACGCCCAAGGACCCTCTGGAAACACCATATATTTT	CASNAQGPSGNTIYF
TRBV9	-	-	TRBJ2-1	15	TGTGCCAGCACCGCGCAGTTCTTGCCTAACAATGAGCAGTTCTTC	CASTAQFLPNNEQFF
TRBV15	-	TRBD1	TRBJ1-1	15	TGTGCCACCAGCAGAGATCGACAGGGGGCGGTTGAAGCTTTCTTT	CATSRDRQGAVEAFF
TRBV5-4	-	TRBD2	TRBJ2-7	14	TGTGCCAGCAGCATTCCGGGACTAGCGGGAGGTTTGTACTTC	CASSIPGLAGGLYF
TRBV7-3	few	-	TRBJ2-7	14	TGTGCCAGCAGCTTAAACTACCAATCCCACGAGCAGTACTTC	CASSLNYQSHEQYF
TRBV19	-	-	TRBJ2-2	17	TGTGCCAGTAGTATACCCCCTTGGTACGGGAACACCGGGGAGCTGTTTTTT	CASSIPPWYGNTGELFF
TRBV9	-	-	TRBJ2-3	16	TGTGCCAGCAGCGCCCCGCCAGGGGTGGGGGCAGATACGCAGTATTTT	CASSAPPGVGADTQYF
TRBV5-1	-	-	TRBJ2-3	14	TGCGCCAGCAGCGCGACCCGGAACACAGATACGCAGTATTTT	CASSATRNTDTQYF
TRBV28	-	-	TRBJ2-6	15	TGTGCCAGCAGTCAGGGCGCCTCTGGGGCCAACGTCCTGACTTTC	CASSQGASGANVLTF
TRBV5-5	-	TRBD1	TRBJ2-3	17	TGTGCCAGCAGCCAAATAGCCGGGACAGGGGGCACAGATACGCAGTATTTT	CASSQIAGTGGTDTQYF
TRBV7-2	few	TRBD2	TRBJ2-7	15	TGTGCCAGCAGCTTACGGACTAGCGGGAGTTACGAGCAGTACTTC	CASSLRTSGSYEQYF
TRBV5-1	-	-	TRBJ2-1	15	TGCGCCAGCAGCTTGGTGGACTCCTCCTACAATGAGCAGTTCTTC	CASSLVDSSYNEQFF
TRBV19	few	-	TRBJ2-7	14	TGTGCCAGTAGTATGCACGGAACTACCTACGAGCAGTACTTC	CASSMHGTTYEQYF
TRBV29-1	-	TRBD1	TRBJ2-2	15	TGCAGCGTTCGCCTGGACAGGGGGCAACACGGGGAGCTGTTTTTT	CSVRLDRGQHGELFF
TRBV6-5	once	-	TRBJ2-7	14	TGTGCCAGCAGTTACGACTCAAAGTCCTACGAGCAGTACTTC	CASSYDSKSYEQYF
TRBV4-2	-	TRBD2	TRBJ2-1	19	TGTGCCAGCAGCCAAGTCTTTTTTAGCGGGAGTGATTCCGACAATGAGCAGTTCTTC	CASSQVFFSGSDSDNEQFF
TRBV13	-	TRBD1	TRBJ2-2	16	TGTGCCAGCAGCCGGTGGGGACAGGGGTTGAGCGGGGAGCTGTTTTTT	CASSRWGQGLSGELFF
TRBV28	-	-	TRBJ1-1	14	TGTGCCAGCAGTTTACACGCGGGGAACACTGAAGCTTTCTTT	CASSLHAGNTEAFF
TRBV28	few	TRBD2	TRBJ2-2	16	TGTGCCAGCAGTTTCTTACTAGCGGGACGTGCCGGGGAGCTGTTTTTT	CASSFLLAGRAGELFF
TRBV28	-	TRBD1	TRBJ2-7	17	TGTGCCAGCAGTTTATCTTCTAGGACAGGGTCGACGTACGAGCAGTACTTC	CASSLSSRTGSTYEQYF
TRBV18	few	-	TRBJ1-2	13	TGTGCCAGCTCACCGGGACGGGACTATGGCTACACCTTC	CASSPGRDYGYTF
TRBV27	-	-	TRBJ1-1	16	TGTGCCAGCAGTTTGGACGGGGGGGGGCGCCCCACTGAAGCTTTCTTT	CASSLDGGGRPTEAFF
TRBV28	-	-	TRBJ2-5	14	TGTGCCAGCAGGCCCCCTTTTAGACAAGAGACCCAGTACTTC	CASRPPFRQETQYF
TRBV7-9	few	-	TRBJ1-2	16	TGTGCCAGCAGCTTAGACCCCAGGGTGGTTCGGGATGGCTACACCTTC	CASSLDPRVVRDGYTF
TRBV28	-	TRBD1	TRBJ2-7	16	TGTGCCAGCAGTTTTCTAACCGGGGACAGCAACTACGAGCAGTACTTC	CASSFLTGDSNYEQYF
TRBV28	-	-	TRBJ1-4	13	TGTGCCAGCAGTCGCGGCCTCGAGGAAAAACTGTTTTTT	CASSRGLEEKLFF
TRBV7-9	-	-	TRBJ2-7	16	TGTGCCAGCAGCTTAATAGGCAGACTTACCTCCTACGAGCAGTACTTC	CASSLIGRLTSYEQYF